This T cell receptor (beta chain) was identified in a study of cytomegalovirus exposure and HLA in healthy donors. General study findings and limits: CMV serostatus was the sole immune exposure data available.

Germline V lookup: CDR1 SQVTM, CDR2 ANQGSEA. CDR3 length: 14 residues. Trimming shortened V by 3 bases and J by 0 bases, and 9 bases separated the two germline ends. PCR employed 60 Vbeta and 13 Jbeta primers. TCRdb's table, derived via immunoSEQ multiplex PCR, lists solely in-frame clones and lacks some. The table lists about 160,000 clones, 75% to 90% of them singletons. Notes on this clone: Its target is unknown.

Sequencing was done on a sample of PBMCs. J is TRBJ1-3 and V is TRBV29-1; D is uncertain. The clonotype originates from a woman between 18 and 29 years old in good health and CMV-seronegative. In DNA form, the CDR3 reads TGCAGCGTTGACCGAACGGGCTCTGGAAACACCATATATTTT. This encodes CSVDRTGSGNTIYF.